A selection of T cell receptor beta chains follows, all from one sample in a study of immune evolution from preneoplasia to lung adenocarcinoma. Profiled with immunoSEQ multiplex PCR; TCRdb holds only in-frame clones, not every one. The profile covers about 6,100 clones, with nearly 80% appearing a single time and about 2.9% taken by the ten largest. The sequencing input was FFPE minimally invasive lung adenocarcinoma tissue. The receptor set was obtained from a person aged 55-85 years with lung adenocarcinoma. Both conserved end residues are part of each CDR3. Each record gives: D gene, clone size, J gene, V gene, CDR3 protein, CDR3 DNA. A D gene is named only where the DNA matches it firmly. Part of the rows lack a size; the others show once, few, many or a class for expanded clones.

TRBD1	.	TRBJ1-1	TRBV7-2	CASSPFRNRGNTEAFF	TGTGCCAGCAGCCCATTTAGGAACAGGGGGAACACTGAAGCTTTCTTT
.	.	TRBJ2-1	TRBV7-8	CASSLSWEPTNEQFF	TGTGCCAGCAGCTTATCGTGGGAGCCCACCAATGAGCAGTTCTTC
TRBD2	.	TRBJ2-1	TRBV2	CASSEGGRVGFF	TGTGCCAGCAGTGAAGGAGGGAGGGTTGGGTTCTTC
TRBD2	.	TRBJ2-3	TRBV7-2	CASSYYTAGGPTDTQYF	TGTGCCAGCAGCTACTATACAGCGGGGGGACCCACAGATACGCAGTATTTT
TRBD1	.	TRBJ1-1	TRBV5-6	CASSTQGLGAEAFF	TGTGCCAGCAGCACACAGGGGTTAGGAGCTGAAGCTTTCTTT
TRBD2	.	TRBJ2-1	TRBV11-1	CASSLGRLAGANEQFF	TGTGCCAGCAGCTTAGGAAGACTAGCGGGTGCAAATGAGCAGTTCTTC
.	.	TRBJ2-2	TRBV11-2	CASSWESGELFF	TGTGCCAGCAGCTGGGAATCCGGGGAGCTGTTTTTT
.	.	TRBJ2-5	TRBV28	CASSLWGLTAVKETQYF	TGTGCCAGCAGCCTATGGGGCCTCACAGCTGTGAAAGAGACCCAGTACTTC
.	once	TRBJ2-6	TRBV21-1	CASSKDKGPSGANVLTF	TGTGCCAGCAGCAAAGATAAGGGGCCCTCTGGGGCCAACGTCCTGACTTTC
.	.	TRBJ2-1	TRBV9	CASSVAPLPYEQFF	TGTGCCAGCAGCGTTGCGCCCCTGCCCTATGAGCAGTTCTTC
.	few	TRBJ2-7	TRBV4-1	CASSASDNSYEQYF	TGCGCCAGCAGCGCTAGCGACAACTCCTACGAGCAGTACTTC
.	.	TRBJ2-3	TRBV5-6	CASSLEQAGTDTQYF	TGTGCCAGCAGCTTGGAGCAGGCGGGGACAGATACGCAGTATTTT
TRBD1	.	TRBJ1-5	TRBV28	CASSLGKGAFSNQPQHF	TGTGCCAGCAGCCTGGGAAAGGGGGCGTTCAGCAATCAGCCCCAGCATTTT
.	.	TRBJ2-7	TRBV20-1	CSARGPMKQYF	TGCAGTGCTAGAGGCCCTATGAAGCAGTACTTC
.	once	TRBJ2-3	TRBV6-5	CASTPQGLTDTQYF	TGTGCCAGCACCCCCCAGGGGTTGACAGATACGCAGTATTTT
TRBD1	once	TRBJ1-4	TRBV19	CASQKTDRGNEKLFF	TGTGCCAGCCAAAAAACCGACAGGGGAAATGAAAAACTGTTTTTT
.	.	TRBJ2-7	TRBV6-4	CASSDSLPRSPYEQYF	TGTGCCAGCAGTGACTCGTTACCAAGGAGCCCCTACGAGCAGTACTTC
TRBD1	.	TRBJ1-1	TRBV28	CATWIGQGREAFF	TGTGCCACCTGGATCGGACAGGGTCGTGAAGCTTTCTTT
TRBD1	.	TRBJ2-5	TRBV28	CASHVEGAWETQYF	TGTGCCAGCCACGTCGAGGGGGCGTGGGAGACCCAGTACTTC
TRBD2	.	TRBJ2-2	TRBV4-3	CASSQQGPSGGSFGELFF	TGCGCCAGCAGCCAACAAGGGCCTAGCGGGGGTTCTTTCGGGGAGCTGTTTTTT
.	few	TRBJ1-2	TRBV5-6	CASSLAQPYGYTF	TGTGCCAGCAGCTTGGCTCAGCCTTATGGCTACACCTTC
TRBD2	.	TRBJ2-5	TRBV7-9	CASRQTSGGALETQYF	TGTGCCAGCAGGCAAACTAGCGGGGGGGCCCTTGAGACCCAGTACTTC
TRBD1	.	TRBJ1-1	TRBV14	CASSLQGGRGAFF	TGTGCCAGCAGCCTCCAGGGTGGCAGGGGGGCTTTCTTT
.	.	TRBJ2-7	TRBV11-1	CASSLAGPSSYEQYF	TGTGCCAGCAGCTTAGCGGGCCCGAGCTCCTACGAGCAGTACTTC
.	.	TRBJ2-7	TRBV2	CASSSPGGYEQYF	TGTGCCAGCAGTTCTCCCGGGGGCTACGAGCAGTACTTC
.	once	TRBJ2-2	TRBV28	CASIGQFDTGELFF	TGTGCCAGCATAGGCCAGTTCGACACCGGGGAGCTGTTTTTT
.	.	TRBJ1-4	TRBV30	CAWSTKGGNNEKLFF	TGTGCCTGGAGTACCAAGGGAGGAAATAATGAAAAACTGTTTTTT
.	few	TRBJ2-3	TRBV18	CASSPRGTTDTQYF	TGTGCCAGCTCACCACGAGGAACAACAGATACGCAGTATTTT
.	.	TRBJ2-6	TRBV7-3	CASSSGVSSGANVLTF	TGTGCCAGCAGCTCCGGGGTCAGCTCTGGGGCCAACGTCCTGACTTTC
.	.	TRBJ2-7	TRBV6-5	CASTKSGYYEQYF	TGTGCCAGCACCAAGTCAGGGTACTACGAGCAGTACTTC
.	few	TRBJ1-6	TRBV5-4	CASSLDRDHSPLHF	TGTGCCAGCAGCTTGGACAGGGACCATTCACCCCTCCACTTT
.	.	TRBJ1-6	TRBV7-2	CASSLSSSPLHF	TGTGCCAGCAGCTTATCCTCCTCACCCCTCCACTTT
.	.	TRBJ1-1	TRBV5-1	CASSLGGAYNTEAFF	TGCGCCAGCAGCTTGGGGGGGGCTTACAACACTGAAGCTTTCTTT
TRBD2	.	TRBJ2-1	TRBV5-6	CASSLSLAGHNEQFF	TGTGCCAGCAGCTTGAGTCTAGCGGGGCACAATGAGCAGTTCTTC
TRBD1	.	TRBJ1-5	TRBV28	CATSDRGNQPQHF	TGTGCCACCTCCGACAGGGGGAACCAGCCCCAGCATTTT
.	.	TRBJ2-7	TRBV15	CATSSNTYEQYF	TGTGCCACCAGCAGTAACACCTACGAGCAGTACTTC
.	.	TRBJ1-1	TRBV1	CTSSQDRDRHYEGTEAFF	TGCACCAGCAGCCAAGACCGGGACAGGCATTATGAGGGTACTGAAGCTTTCTTT
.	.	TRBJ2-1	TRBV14	CASSQAVGGEQFF	TGTGCCAGCAGCCAGGCCGTCGGGGGTGAGCAGTTCTTC
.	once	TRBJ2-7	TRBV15	CATSRDISSYEQYF	TGTGCCACCAGCAGGGACATTTCATCCTACGAGCAGTACTTC
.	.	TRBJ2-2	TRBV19	CASSSRGTANTGELFF	TGTGCCAGTAGTAGCCGGGGGACTGCGAACACCGGGGAGCTGTTTTTT
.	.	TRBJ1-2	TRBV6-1	CASSWTVWIF	TGTGCCAGCAGTTGGACAGTATGGATCTTC
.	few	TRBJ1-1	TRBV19	CASSIGWNTEAFF	TGTGCCAGTAGTATAGGATGGAACACTGAAGCTTTCTTT
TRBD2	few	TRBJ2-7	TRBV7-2	CASSLASGSIYEQYF	TGTGCCAGCAGCTTAGCTAGCGGGAGTATCTACGAGCAGTACTTC
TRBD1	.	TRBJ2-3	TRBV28	CASSLTGERPSTDTQYF	TGTGCCAGCAGTTTGACAGGGGAAAGGCCTAGCACAGATACGCAGTATTTT
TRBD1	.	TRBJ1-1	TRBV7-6	CASSFDRGSEAFF	TGTGCCAGCAGCTTCGACAGGGGATCAGAAGCTTTCTTT
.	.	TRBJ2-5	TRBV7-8	CASSLVETQYF	TGTGCCAGCAGCTTAGTGGAGACCCAGTACTTC
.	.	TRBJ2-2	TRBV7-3	CASSLTMDPGELFF	TGTGCCAGCAGCTTAACGATGGACCCCGGGGAGCTGTTTTTT
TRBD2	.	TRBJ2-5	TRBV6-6	CASSYGGGGVQETQYF	TGTGCCAGCAGCTACGGGGGCGGGGGGGTACAAGAGACCCAGTACTTC
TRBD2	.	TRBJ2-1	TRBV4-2	CASSLSSGDSDEQFF	TGTGCCAGCAGCCTGAGTAGCGGGGATTCTGATGAGCAGTTCTTC
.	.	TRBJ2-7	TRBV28	CASSSNRRSTYEQYF	TGTGCCAGCAGTTCCAACAGGCGCTCTACCTACGAGCAGTACTTC
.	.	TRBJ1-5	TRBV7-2	CASSFGGNQPQHF	TGTGCCAGCAGCTTTGGGGGGAATCAGCCCCAGCATTTT
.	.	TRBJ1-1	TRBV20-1	CSASRGAEAFF	TGCAGTGCTAGTAGGGGCGCTGAAGCTTTCTTT
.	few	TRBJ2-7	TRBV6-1	CASSERAENYYEQYF	TGTGCCAGCAGTGAGAGGGCAGAAAACTATTACGAGCAGTACTTC